This is a list of T cell receptor beta chains from one sample in a study of T cells in Graves' hyperthyroidism and ophthalmopathy. Using its own MiXCR run on the multiplex PCR reads, TCRdb lists one record per CDR3 protein. The sample consists of more than 150,000 distinct CDR3 sequences, 17% of them appearing once. Sequenced input: blood. The receptors shown here come from a woman aged 45-65 years with Graves' hyperthyroidism. CDR3s include the opening cysteine and the closing phenylalanine or tryptophan. Fields, in order: CDR3 protein, CDR3 length, clone size, V gene, D gene, J gene. A D gene is named only where the DNA matches it firmly. Some rows have no size entry. The others give once, few or many, or a class for an expanded clone.

CDR3: CASSTETQYF
length: 10
size: many
V: TRBV2
D: -
J: TRBJ2-5

CDR3: CATSSTSGAEDTQYF
length: 15
size: many
V: TRBV15
D: TRBD2
J: TRBJ2-3

CDR3: CASSEAGGYNEQFF
length: 14
size: many
V: TRBV6-1
D: -
J: TRBJ2-1

CDR3: CSARMAGGAAFGELFF
length: 16
size: -
V: TRBV20-1
D: TRBD2
J: TRBJ2-2

CDR3: CASSLAQKGSLDGYTF
length: 16
size: many
V: TRBV7-9
D: -
J: TRBJ1-2

CDR3: CASSQPGSSSTDTQYF
length: 16
size: many
V: TRBV13
D: -
J: TRBJ2-3

CDR3: CASILLGHVNTEAFF
length: 15
size: many
V: TRBV2
D: -
J: TRBJ1-1

CDR3: CASSELQTVMNTEAFF
length: 16
size: many
V: TRBV2
D: -
J: TRBJ1-1

CDR3: CASSAGGPTYEQYF
length: 14
size: many
V: TRBV2
D: -
J: TRBJ2-7

CDR3: CASSSSARGGAQHF
length: 14
size: many
V: TRBV12-3/TRBV12-4
D: -
J: TRBJ1-5

CDR3: CASSSGQGPFYTF
length: 13
size: many
V: TRBV6-1
D: TRBD1
J: TRBJ1-2

CDR3: CSVASGQTYEQYF
length: 13
size: many
V: TRBV29-1
D: TRBD2
J: TRBJ2-7

CDR3: CASSLAGLSYEQYF
length: 14
size: many
V: TRBV13
D: -
J: TRBJ2-7

CDR3: CASSWPGSTDTQYF
length: 14
size: many
V: TRBV6-2/TRBV6-3
D: -
J: TRBJ2-3

CDR3: CASSSDAGLAGEEQFF
length: 16
size: many
V: TRBV5-1
D: TRBD2
J: TRBJ2-1

CDR3: CSARDSRRQPQHF
length: 13
size: many
V: TRBV20-1
D: -
J: TRBJ1-5

CDR3: CASSLVYNSPLHF
length: 13
size: -
V: TRBV7-9
D: -
J: TRBJ1-6

CDR3: CASSFRVGGQEQFF
length: 14
size: many
V: TRBV7-8
D: -
J: TRBJ2-1

CDR3: CSAGDRGKSSYGYTF
length: 15
size: many
V: TRBV20-1
D: TRBD1
J: TRBJ1-2

CDR3: CASSSGQAPYEQYF
length: 14
size: many
V: TRBV7-9
D: TRBD1
J: TRBJ2-7

CDR3: CASSFLGAFF
length: 10
size: many
V: TRBV12-3/TRBV12-4
D: -
J: TRBJ1-1

CDR3: CSARDRAPYGYTF
length: 13
size: many
V: TRBV29-1
D: TRBD1
J: TRBJ1-2

CDR3: CASSLAAGGTYEQYF
length: 15
size: many
V: TRBV5-1
D: TRBD2
J: TRBJ2-7

CDR3: CASSSRTGRSYNEQFF
length: 16
size: many
V: TRBV11-2
D: TRBD1
J: TRBJ2-1

CDR3: CASSPTGILTGELFF
length: 15
size: many
V: TRBV28
D: TRBD1
J: TRBJ2-2

CDR3: CASGADFNQPQHF
length: 13
size: -
V: TRBV9
D: -
J: TRBJ1-5

CDR3: CSATLTSLPQETQYF
length: 15
size: many
V: TRBV20-1
D: TRBD2
J: TRBJ2-5

CDR3: CASSTALMVMGNQPQHF
length: 17
size: -
V: TRBV6-1
D: -
J: TRBJ1-5

CDR3: CASRKTGANNQPQHF
length: 15
size: many
V: TRBV6-1
D: TRBD1
J: TRBJ1-5

CDR3: CASSYSDVGEKLFF
length: 14
size: -
V: TRBV27
D: -
J: TRBJ1-4

CDR3: CAISGGGGPGSYEQYF
length: 16
size: many
V: TRBV10-3
D: -
J: TRBJ2-7

CDR3: CASSNLGQGNSPLHF
length: 15
size: many
V: TRBV7-2
D: TRBD1
J: TRBJ1-6

CDR3: CASRRTSGGPGDTQYF
length: 16
size: many
V: TRBV5-1
D: TRBD2
J: TRBJ2-3

CDR3: CAGRDREADTQYF
length: 13
size: many
V: TRBV6-1
D: TRBD1
J: TRBJ2-3

CDR3: CASSIGPQPQHF
length: 12
size: many
V: TRBV19
D: -
J: TRBJ1-5

CDR3: CASSLATGHYGYTF
length: 14
size: many
V: TRBV5-1
D: -
J: TRBJ1-2

CDR3: CASSQERAGGLFEQYF
length: 16
size: many
V: TRBV4-3
D: TRBD2
J: TRBJ2-7

CDR3: CASGLVLDEQFF
length: 12
size: many
V: TRBV12-5
D: -
J: TRBJ2-1

CDR3: CASSLGTDQETQYF
length: 14
size: many
V: TRBV12-3/TRBV12-4
D: -
J: TRBJ2-5

CDR3: CASSFGLGSGYGYTF
length: 15
size: many
V: TRBV6-1
D: -
J: TRBJ1-2

CDR3: CSEGVGNQPQHF
length: 12
size: -
V: TRBV20-1
D: -
J: TRBJ1-5

CDR3: CSARMTGTWGQPQHF
length: 15
size: few
V: TRBV20-1
D: TRBD1
J: TRBJ1-5

CDR3: CASSSSAGGPPNEQFF
length: 16
size: few
V: TRBV7-9
D: TRBD2
J: TRBJ2-1

CDR3: CASNSDRGANTEAFF
length: 15
size: few
V: TRBV2
D: TRBD1
J: TRBJ1-1

CDR3: CASSLEGEGTIYF
length: 13
size: many
V: TRBV7-9
D: -
J: TRBJ1-3

CDR3: CASSLVQSGYGYTF
length: 14
size: many
V: TRBV5-1
D: -
J: TRBJ1-2

CDR3: CATSAWAGQGPYNEQFF
length: 17
size: -
V: TRBV24-1
D: TRBD1
J: TRBJ2-1

CDR3: CASSQQGVYGYTF
length: 13
size: many
V: TRBV7-8
D: TRBD1
J: TRBJ1-2

CDR3: CASRIPGWNTEAFF
length: 14
size: many
V: TRBV10-2
D: -
J: TRBJ1-1

CDR3: CSVVGGQGAGELFF
length: 14
size: many
V: TRBV29-1
D: TRBD1
J: TRBJ2-2

CDR3: CASSLWDATDTQYF
length: 14
size: many
V: TRBV2
D: -
J: TRBJ2-3

CDR3: CASSLLERAEAFF
length: 13
size: many
V: TRBV6-5
D: -
J: TRBJ1-1